Listed below are T cell receptor beta chains from one sample, sequenced in a study of T cell responses to AZD1222 COVID-19 vaccine. Profiling relied on immunoSEQ multiplex PCR, and the TCRdb table lists in-frame clones only, not all of them. The sample yields some 70,000 clones, about 80% seen once. The input for sequencing was peripheral blood, taken 28 days after the second AZD1222 dose. The receptors were gathered from an adult who received the AZD1222 COVID-19 vaccine. Each CDR3 is given with its conserved first and last residue. Fields, in order: J gene, V gene, CDR3 protein.

TRBJ2-7	TRBV6-5	CASREGDRVYEQYF
TRBJ2-5	TRBV5-1	CASKVPLAGTQETQYF
TRBJ2-1	TRBV19	CASSRRDTSNNEQFF
TRBJ1-5	TRBV30	CAWSKGRGNQPQHF
TRBJ1-6	TRBV11-2	CASSGGFSNSPLHF
TRBJ1-3	TRBV7-6	CASSLFGESGNTIYF
TRBJ1-5	TRBV6-5	CASSWGRGENQPQHF
TRBJ2-5	TRBV7-2	CASSRPGVGLWGEETQYF
TRBJ2-3	TRBV14	CASSGTSGEVGDTQYF
TRBJ2-7	TRBV5-1	CASSSGGASEQYF
TRBJ2-7	TRBV5-1	CASSLGPGQGGDEQYF
TRBJ2-7	TRBV5-4	CASSSASGAYEQYF
TRBJ2-1	TRBV5-1	CASSSGTGSYNEQFF
TRBJ2-1	TRBV4-3	CASSHTSVDEQFF
TRBJ1-4	TRBV6-5	CASKTLGYEKLFF
TRBJ2-7	TRBV27	CASSSGNLIYEQYF
TRBJ2-2	TRBV7-3	CASSLSRADTGELFF
TRBJ2-3	TRBV27	CASSLFSTDTQYF
TRBJ2-2	TRBV29-1	CSVGGQAAGNTGELFF
TRBJ1-5	TRBV21-1	CASSEGTDSNQPQHF
TRBJ1-5	TRBV30	CAWNDREGSNQPQHF
TRBJ1-6	TRBV5-1	CASSLSVNSPLHF
TRBJ2-7	TRBV3-1/TRBV3-2	CASSRSGTQLTYEQYF
TRBJ1-5	TRBV5-1	CASSLGAGDSNQPQHF
TRBJ2-3	TRBV6-5	CASSISGITDTQYF
TRBJ2-3	TRBV7-2	CAIKQNGATVSTDTQYF
TRBJ1-2	TRBV5-1	CASSLTTIYGYTF